This T cell receptor (beta chain) was profiled in a study of T cell responses to AZD1222 COVID-19 vaccine. Study-wide points: Baseline serostatus was positive in only six AZD1222 recipients. CD4 TCRs covered the whole spike, strongest at regions 160-218 and 743-854. Compared with day 0, the breadth and depth of the Spike-specific TCR repertoire rose significantly after two doses of AZD1222.

Produced via immunoSEQ multiplex PCR; TCRdb's table is partial and in-frame only. There are roughly 100,000 clones in the sample; approximately 90% occur only once, and about 9.1% lies in the top ten. The CDR3 spans 14 residues. From germline, CDR1 is MDHEN and CDR2 SYDVKM. V lost 5 bases and J lost 4; bases outside the gene matches: 5. On this clone: Its antigen remains unknown.

This sequence joins TRBV28 and TRBJ1-2; TRBD1 agrees at 9 bases. This clonotype was obtained from an adult in good health. Sequenced material: peripheral blood, taken on day 0 of AZD1222 vaccination. The CDR3 nucleotides are TGTGCCAGCAGTCGGACAGGGGAGGCCTATGGCTACACCTTC. This encodes CASSRTGEAYGYTF.